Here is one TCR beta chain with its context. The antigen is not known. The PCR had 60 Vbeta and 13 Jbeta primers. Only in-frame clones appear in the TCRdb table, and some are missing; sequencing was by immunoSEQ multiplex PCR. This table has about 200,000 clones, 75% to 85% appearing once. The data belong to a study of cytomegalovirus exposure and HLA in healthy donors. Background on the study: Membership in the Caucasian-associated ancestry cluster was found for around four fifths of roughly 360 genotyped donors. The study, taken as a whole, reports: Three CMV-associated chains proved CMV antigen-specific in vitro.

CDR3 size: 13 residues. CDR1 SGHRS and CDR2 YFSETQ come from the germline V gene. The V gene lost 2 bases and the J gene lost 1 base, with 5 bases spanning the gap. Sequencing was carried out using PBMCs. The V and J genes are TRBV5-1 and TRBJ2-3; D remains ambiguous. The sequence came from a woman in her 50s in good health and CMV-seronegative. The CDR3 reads CASSFGGTDTQYF. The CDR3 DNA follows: TGCGCCAGCAGCTTCGGAGGCACAGATACGCAGTATTTT.